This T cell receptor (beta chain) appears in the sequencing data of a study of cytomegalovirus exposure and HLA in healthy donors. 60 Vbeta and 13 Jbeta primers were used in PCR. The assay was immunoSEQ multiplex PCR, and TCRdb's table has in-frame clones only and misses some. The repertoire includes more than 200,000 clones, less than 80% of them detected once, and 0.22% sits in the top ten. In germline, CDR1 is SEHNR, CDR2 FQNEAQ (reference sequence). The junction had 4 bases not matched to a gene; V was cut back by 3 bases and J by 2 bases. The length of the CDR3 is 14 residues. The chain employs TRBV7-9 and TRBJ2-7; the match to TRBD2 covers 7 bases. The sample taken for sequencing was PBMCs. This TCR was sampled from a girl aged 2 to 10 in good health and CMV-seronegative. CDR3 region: CASSFSGTTYEQYF. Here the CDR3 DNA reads TGTGCCAGCAGCTTCTCGGGGACTACCTACGAGCAGTACTTC.